The 7 T cell receptor beta chains presented below share a single source sample, sequenced in a study of cytomegalovirus exposure and HLA in healthy donors. Generated by immunoSEQ multiplex PCR, the TCRdb table keeps only in-frame clones and is missing some. There are some 130,000 clones in the sample; 70% to 85% occur only once, and 30% lies in the top ten. Sample: PBMCs. Source of these receptors: a man aged 25-45 years in good health and CMV-seropositive.

This clone was detected only a few times. The chain has TRBV2 and TRBJ1-2, with 8 positions matching TRBD1. After removal of 8 bases from V and 8 bases from J, the junction contained 7 bases not matched to a gene. There are 12 residues in the CDR3. CDR1 is SNHLY, CDR2 FYNNEI, per germline. In DNA form, the CDR3 reads TGTGCCAGCCGACAGGGGTTGACGGGCTACACCTTC. It encodes CASRQGLTGYTF.

The chain recombines TRBV10-3 with TRBJ2-1, with a possible D match to TRBD2 (5 bases). This CDR3 spans 12 amino acids. Trimming left V 4 bases short and J 9 bases short, with 10 bases between. Germline V lookup: CDR1 ENHRY, CDR2 SYGVKD. For the CDR3, the DNA is TGTGCCATCAGTGTCTCGGGGATTGAGCAGTTCTTC. Translated: CAISVSGIEQFF.

The rearrangement uses TRBV11-2 and TRBJ2-3; tentatively, D is TRBD1 (6 bases). The CDR3 has 15 amino acids. From germline, CDR1 is SGHAT and CDR2 FQNNGV. V was pared by 6 bases and J by 2 bases, with 15 bases between. CDR3 amino acids: CASSTGQRTTDTQYF. The CDR3 DNA is TGTGCCAGCAGTACAGGGCAACGTACCACAGATACGCAGTATTTT.

In this sample, this clone turned up once. CDR3 DNA sequence: TGTGCCAGCAGCCTCACTAGCGGAACAACATACAATGAGCAGTTCTTC. Its protein is CASSLTSGTTYNEQFF. This chain connects TRBV7-8 to TRBJ2-1, with 8 bases identical to TRBD2. Germline V gene data show CDR1 as SGHVS and CDR2 as FQNEAQ. The CDR3 runs 16 residues. Trimming cost V 5 bases and J 4 bases; bases outside gene matches: 10.

This clone occurred a few times. This chain joins TRBV12-5 and TRBJ2-5; the match to TRBD2 covers 7 bases. CDR3 length: 15 residues. Germline CDR1 reads LGHNT; CDR2 reads FRNRAP. V lost 0 bases and J lost 7; bases outside the gene matches: 8. This chain's CDR3 is CASGLVLGGRGTQYF. The DNA for the CDR3 is TGTGCTAGTGGTTTGGTACTGGGTGGGAGGGGGACCCAGTACTTC. The full variable domain, its missing parts supplied by reference TRBV12-5 and TRBJ2-5, is DARVTQTPRHKVTEMGQEVTMRCQPILGHNTVFWYRQTMMQGLELLAYFRNRAPLDDSGMPKDRFSAEMPDATLATLKIQPSEPRDSAVYFCASGLVLGGRGTQYFGPGTRLLVL.

This chain links TRBV5-4 with TRBJ2-2; the D is unclear. Germline V gives CDR1 SGHNT, CDR2 YYREEE (reference sequence). The CDR3 covers 14 residues. The V end was cut by 4 bases, the J end by 8 bases, with 15 bases between. The CDR3 DNA is TGTGCCAGCAGCCTAAAAGACATTACTGGGGAGCTGTTTTTT. It is translated as CASSLKDITGELFF.

The chain couples TRBV9 to TRBJ2-3; TRBD2 is a possible D gene (6 bases). Looked up from germline, CDR1 is SGDLS and CDR2 is YYNGEE. This CDR3 contains 16 residues. The ends were cut back, 5 bases at V and 0 bases at J, with 16 bases in the middle. CDR3 nucleotides: TGTGCCAGCAGTAGTGGGGCTGGGGGGAGCACAGATACGCAGTATTTT. Amino acid sequence: CASSSGAGGSTDTQYF. Full variable domain (outside the CDR3, taken from reference TRBV9 and TRBJ2-3): DSGVTQTPKHLITATGQRVTLRCSPRSGDLSVYWYQQSLDQGLQFLIQYYNGEERAKGNILERFSAQQFPDLHSELNLSSLELGDSALYFCASSSGAGGSTDTQYFGPGTRLTVL.